The 29 T cell receptor beta chains reported below all come from one sample, sequenced in a study of shared clonotypes between healthy human individuals (dated by TCRdb to between 2020 and 2021). The library was produced with the immunoSEQ multiplex PCR assay. TCRdb retrieved this table from immuneACCESS and kept in-frame rearrangements only. Not all clones are present; in checked studies, unresolved V genes account for under half, and no reason is known for the remainder. The sample table shows over a million clones, and more than 75% are seen once. The top ten constitute about 0.52% of the sample. Sequencing used memory CD4+ T cells from PBMCs. Interpreted using the paper, the cell subset or site label stands for: CD45RA-negative fraction. These TCRs come from a man in his late teens or twenties in good health. Some clones in this sample may be carry-over from other donors' samples.

This sequence joins TRBV15 and TRBJ1-2; TRBD1 is a possible D gene (6 bases). V lost 5 bases, J lost 6 bases, and 22 bases lay in between. Germline values: CDR1 LNHNV, CDR2 YYDKDF (reference sequence). The CDR3 is made up of 16 amino acids. CDR3 coding DNA: TGTGCCACCAGCCCCCGGAAGGCGGGGGGCGTCGATGGCTACACCTTC. It encodes CATSPRKAGGVDGYTF.

Here the CDR3 reads CASSLARTGGVYEQYF. The CDR3 bases are TGCGCCAGCAGCTTGGCACGGACAGGGGGCGTTTACGAGCAGTACTTC. The V call is TRBV5-1, the J call TRBJ2-7; 11 nucleotides match TRBD1. V lost 0 bases to trimming and J lost 4 bases; unmatched junction nucleotides: 6. CDR1 is SGHRS, CDR2 YFSETQ, per germline. The CDR3 runs 16 residues.

The CDR3 region is CASSFQSRGYGYTF. The CDR3 DNA reads TGTGCCAGCAGTTTCCAATCCAGGGGCTATGGCTACACCTTC. The V and J genes are TRBV6-6 and TRBJ1-2, with a possible D match to TRBD1 (6 bases). Trimming pared 4 bases from V and 4 bases from J, leaving 13 bases between. This CDR3 has 14 amino acids. The V gene's germline CDR1 is MNHNY and CDR2 SVGAGI (reference sequence).

The chain recombines TRBV21-1 with TRBJ2-7; the D call TRBD1 from the table was never checked on the DNA. TRBV21-1 is a known pseudogene. The CDR3 contains 15 residues. The CDR3 protein is CASSKGRQGSNEQYF. CDR3 bases: TGTGCCAGCAGCAAAGGGCGGCAGGGTTCTAATGAGCAGTACTTC.

This sequence joins TRBV19 and TRBJ2-3; D not certain. CDR3 size: 14 residues. Germline CDR1 is LNHDA and CDR2 is SQIVND (reference sequence). V lost 7 bases to trimming and J lost 5 bases, with 16 bases between them. CDR3 in DNA: TGTGCCAGTACCCCCCGAGGAGTTAGAGATACGCAGTATTTT. It encodes CASTPRGVRDTQYF.

In its sample, this clone was seen a few times. The chain joins TRBV28 to TRBJ1-1, with D possibly matching TRBD1 (5 bases). The CDR3 loop spans 16 amino acids. The V end was cut by 2 bases, the J end by 7 bases, with 20 bases between. CDR1 and CDR2 (germline): MDHEN, SYDVKM. The CDR3 loop is CASSLNRFGWGVEAFF. The CDR3 nucleotides read TGTGCCAGCAGTTTAAATCGTTTTGGTTGGGGGGTTGAAGCTTTCTTT.

This chain joins TRBV4-1 and TRBJ2-5; TRBD2 matches at 15 bases. J lost 4 bases, V lost 1 base, and 7 bases had no gene match. This CDR3 has 18 amino acids. The V gene's germline CDR1 is MGHRA and CDR2 YSYEKL. CDR3 sequence: CASSQGPGTSGRSETQYF. CDR3 coding DNA: TGCGCCAGCAGCCAAGGTCCCGGGACTAGCGGGAGGTCAGAGACCCAGTACTTC.

This clone was picked up one time. V gene TRBV20-1 combines with J gene TRBJ2-1; tentative D call: TRBD2 (5 bases). The CDR3 sequence is 11 residues long. CDR1 and CDR2 from the germline V gene are DFQATT and SNEGSKA (reference sequence). V was trimmed by 4 bases and J by 8 bases, leaving 9 bases between them. In DNA, the CDR3 is TGCAGTGCTACTTGGACTGATGAGCAGTTCTTC. Translating it yields CSATWTDEQFF.

The chain combines TRBV7-8 with TRBJ2-1; TRBD2 aligns across 14 bases. The CDR3 is 17 residues long. Germline loops: CDR1 SGHVS, CDR2 FQNEAQ. With 5 bases clipped from V and 4 bases from J, the junction kept 7 bases outside the gene matches. CDR3 bases: TGTGCCAGCAGCCCCCGACTAGCGGGAGGGCCTTACAATGAGCAGTTCTTC. This encodes CASSPRLAGGPYNEQFF. The full variable domain, in which reference TRBV7-8 and TRBJ2-1 provide the parts outside the CDR3, is GAGVSQSPRYKVAKRGQDVALRCDPISGHVSLFWYQQALGQGPEFLTYFQNEAQLDKSGLPSDRFFAERPEGSVSTLKIQRTQQEDSAVYLCASSPRLAGGPYNEQFFGPGTRLTVL.

The chain employs TRBV5-6 and TRBJ2-2; D is unresolved. In germline, CDR1 is SGHDT, CDR2 YYEEEE. The germline V and J ends were trimmed by 4 bases and 3 bases, with 10 bases remaining between them. The CDR3 is 14 amino acids. The CDR3 DNA is TGTGCCAGCAGCCCTATTCGGCACACCGGGGAGCTGTTTTTT. It translates to CASSPIRHTGELFF.

DNA for the CDR3: TGTGCCAGCAGCTGGGGGACAGGGGGCGAAAATGGCTACACCTTC. Protein: CASSWGTGGENGYTF. This chain uses TRBV5-4 with TRBJ1-2; 12 nucleotides line up with TRBD1. The CDR3 has 15 amino acids. The V segment lost 3 bases and the J segment 6 bases; nucleotides outside the gene matches: 6. Germline CDR1 is SGHNT and CDR2 is YYREEE (reference sequence). The variable domain in full, completed from reference TRBV5-4 and TRBJ1-2, reads ETGVTQSPTHLIKTRGQQVTLRCSSQSGHNTVSWYQQALGQGPQFIFQYYREEENGRGNFPPRFSGLQFPNYSSELNVNALELDDSALYLCASSWGTGGENGYTFGSGTRLTVV.

CDR3 residues: CASSPKSGTGTFYTEAFF. The CDR3 bases are TGTGCCAGCAGCCCCAAGTCCGGGACAGGGACGTTTTACACTGAAGCTTTCTTT. The rearrangement links TRBV7-7 to TRBJ1-1; 9 bases align to TRBD1. Germline-derived CDR1 and CDR2 are SSHAT and FNYEAQ (reference sequence). CDR3 length: 18 amino acids. The trim removed 5 bases at V and 3 bases at J, leaving 16 bases unmatched.

This chain uses TRBV5-5 with TRBJ1-1; a weak D match, TRBD1 (6 bases). V was cut by 5 bases and J by 5 bases, with 13 bases left in between. CDR3 length: 13 residues. Germline V CDR1 and CDR2: SGHKS, YYEKEE (reference sequence). For the CDR3, the DNA is TGTGCCAGCAGTTACTCCGGGACAACTGAAGCTTTCTTT. It yields the protein CASSYSGTTEAFF.

This clone was seen a handful of times. CDR3: CASRKPSASPWGELFF. The DNA of the CDR3 is TGTGCCAGCAGGAAACCTAGCGCCTCACCGTGGGGGGAGCTGTTTTTT. The genes are TRBV21-1 and TRBJ2-2; whether TRBD2, the table's D call, matches the DNA was not checked. TRBV21-1 corresponds to a pseudogene. The CDR3 runs to 16 residues.

This clone was seen a handful of times. The chain joins TRBV5-4 to TRBJ2-3; D tentatively fits TRBD1 or TRBD2 (5 bases each). With 0 bases removed from V and 1 base from J, the gap between germline ends came to 12 bases. CDR1 is SGHNT and CDR2 is YYREEE in the germline V gene (reference sequence). CDR3 length equals 16 residues. The CDR3 DNA follows: TGTGCCAGCAGCTTGGTGTACCAGGGAGGCACAGATACGCAGTATTTT. Translation: CASSLVYQGGTDTQYF.

The V gene is TRBV5-1, the J gene TRBJ2-1; possible D gene TRBD1, 6 bases. The ends were cut back, 6 bases at V and 4 bases at J, with 14 bases in the middle. This CDR3 has 14 residues. Germline V CDR1 and CDR2: SGHRS, YFSETQ. In nucleotides, the CDR3 is TGCGCCAGCAACTACGGACAGTTTTACAATGAGCAGTTCTTC. Its protein product is CASNYGQFYNEQFF.

The chain is built from TRBV28 and TRBJ2-5; TRBD2 might be the D (6 bases). Germline values: CDR1 MDHEN, CDR2 SYDVKM. The length of the CDR3 is 15 residues. The V end lost 6 bases, the J end lost 7 bases, and 21 bases lay between the germline ends. The CDR3 is CASRSAGLLRVTQYF. For the CDR3, the DNA is TGTGCCAGCAGGTCGGCGGGATTACTCCGAGTGACCCAGTACTTC.

This clone was picked up a small number of times. The J gene is TRBJ2-7, the V gene TRBV5-4; 10 bases align to TRBD2. The CDR3 has 16 amino acids. Germline CDR1 and CDR2: SGHNT and YYREEE (reference sequence). V lost 0 bases, J lost 4 bases, and 7 bases stayed unmatched. CDR3 protein: CASSLGLAGAGYEQYF. CDR3 sequence (DNA): TGTGCCAGCAGCTTGGGGCTAGCGGGAGCGGGATACGAGCAGTACTTC.

In its sample, this clone was seen a few times. V gene TRBV10-3 combines with J gene TRBJ2-1, with TRBD2 matching over 11 bases. The CDR3 is 18 residues long. With V trimmed by 0 bases and J by 5 bases, 9 bases remained unmatched. The germline gives CDR1 ENHRY, CDR2 SYGVKD. DNA of the CDR3: TGTGCCATCAGTGAGTCGGGGATAGCGGGAGGGCCGGACAATGAGCAGTTCTTC. Translating gives CAISESGIAGGPDNEQFF.

With respect to this clone: This sample also contains other DNA sequences that code for the same CDR3. The rearrangement joins TRBV5-1 to TRBJ2-5, with no clear D. Trimming stripped 0 bases from V and 0 bases from J, with 6 bases between. This CDR3 is built from 14 residues. Germline CDR1 and CDR2: SGHRS and YFSETQ. CDR3 sequence reads: CASSLGTYQETQYF. DNA of the CDR3: TGCGCCAGCAGCTTGGGGACGTACCAAGAGACCCAGTACTTC.

The chain couples TRBV28 to TRBJ2-5; TRBD2 is a possible D gene (7 bases). Trimming removed 5 bases at V and 5 bases at J, with 18 bases between. The CDR3 has 15 amino acids. The germline V gene has CDR1 MDHEN and CDR2 SYDVKM. In DNA form, the CDR3 reads TGTGCCAGCAGTAAGGCGGGGGCGCGGTACGAGACCCAGTACTTC. Protein: CASSKAGARYETQYF.

The chain is built from TRBV7-9 and TRBJ2-3, with D maybe TRBD2 (6 bases). This CDR3 region has 14 residues. Germline CDR1 reads SEHNR; CDR2 reads FQNEAQ (reference sequence). The V and J ends lost 5 bases and 0 bases respectively, with 9 bases between them. The DNA of the CDR3 is TGTGCCAGCAGCATAAGCGGGAGCACAGATACGCAGTATTTT. Encoded protein: CASSISGSTDTQYF.

This clone turned up a few times. This rearrangement joins TRBV4-1 to TRBJ2-1, with 8 positions matching TRBD2. Germline V gives CDR1 MGHRA, CDR2 YSYEKL. CDR3 length: 15 amino acids. With 4 bases clipped from V and 7 bases from J, the junction kept 9 bases outside the gene matches. The CDR3 sequence: CASSPTGTRKNEQFF. The CDR3 nucleotides read TGCGCCAGCAGCCCGACCGGGACTAGAAAGAATGAGCAGTTCTTC.

The CDR3: CASSLSSSTEAFF. Written as DNA, the CDR3 is TGCGCCAGCAGCTTGTCGTCAAGCACTGAAGCTTTCTTT. This chain connects TRBV5-1 to TRBJ1-1; D uncertain. V lost 1 base, J lost 4 bases, and 8 bases lay in between. This CDR3 comprises 13 residues. Germline-derived CDR1 and CDR2 are SGHRS and YFSETQ.

This clone was seen a few times. The V gene is TRBV2, the J gene TRBJ2-2, with 9 bases identical to TRBD1. The V gene end was trimmed by 6 bases and the J gene end by 4 bases; junction bases not matched to a gene: 3. This CDR3 has 14 residues. Germline CDR1 is SNHLY and CDR2 is FYNNEI. CDR3 loop: CASRGQGATGELFF. The CDR3, as DNA: TGTGCCAGCAGGGGACAGGGAGCCACCGGGGAGCTGTTTTTT.

This sequence joins TRBV2 and TRBJ1-1, with a weak D call TRBD1 (5 bases). Germline assignment: CDR1 SNHLY and CDR2 FYNNEI. This CDR3 has 14 amino acids. V was trimmed by 7 bases and J by 3 bases, leaving 15 bases between them. The CDR3 loop reads CASTRDRHDTEAFF. CDR3 DNA: TGTGCCAGCACGCGGGACCGCCACGACACTGAAGCTTTCTTT.

This clone has a handful of counts. This chain links TRBV29-1 with TRBJ1-5, with 11 bases aligning to TRBD1. The V gene's germline CDR1 is SQVTM and CDR2 ANQGSEA. The CDR3 extends over 14 amino acids. V gave up 7 bases and J gave up 3 bases; unmatched junction bases: 5. The CDR3 is CSARTGGTNQPQHF. The CDR3 DNA reads as TGCAGCGCCCGGACAGGGGGCACCAATCAGCCCCAGCATTTT.

The rearrangement joins TRBV5-1 to TRBJ1-1; no clear D. Looked up from germline, CDR1 is SGHRS and CDR2 is YFSETQ. Trimming removed 1 base from V and 0 bases from J, with 10 bases in between. The CDR3 runs to 15 residues. The CDR3 loop is CASSLLDGLNTEAFF. In DNA, the CDR3 is TGCGCCAGCAGCTTGTTAGACGGACTGAACACTGAAGCTTTCTTT. Full variable domain (missing parts from reference TRBV5-1 and TRBJ1-1): KAGVTQTPRYLIKTRGQQVTLSCSPISGHRSVSWYQQTPGQGLQFLFEYFSETQRNKGNFPGRFSGRQFSNSRSEMNVSTLELGDSALYLCASSLLDGLNTEAFFGQGTRLTVV.

This clone turned up a few times. This chain connects TRBV7-2 to TRBJ2-5; D is possibly TRBD1 (6 bases). Germline V gene sequence: CDR1 SGHTA, CDR2 FQGNSA. V was clipped by 2 bases and J by 4 bases, with 14 bases between them. The CDR3 loop spans 15 amino acids. This chain's CDR3 is CASSLREWGPETQYF. CDR3 in DNA: TGTGCCAGCAGCTTAAGGGAGTGGGGGCCAGAGACCCAGTACTTC.